One sample yielded the 21 T cell receptor beta chains listed below, sequenced in a study of blood T cell repertoires in COVID-19. The data were produced by immunoSEQ multiplex PCR, yet TCRdb's version contains in-frame clones alone and is incomplete. The table lists 150,000 to 200,000 clones, around 80% of them singletons, with about an eighth in the top ten. Sequencing was performed on peripheral blood. These receptors all come from a young man with active or convalescent COVID-19.

The J gene is TRBJ2-2, the V gene TRBV10-1; 8 bases line up with TRBD1. Germline V CDR1 and CDR2: WNHNN, SYGVQD (reference sequence). The CDR3 extends over 19 amino acids. Trimming at V came to 8 bases and at J to 2 bases, leaving 19 bases not matched to a gene. CDR3 sequence: CASSEEVSSTGGNTGELFF. The CDR3 DNA sequence: TGCGCCAGCTCGGAGGAGGTGAGTAGCACAGGGGGTAACACCGGGGAGCTGTTTTTT.

This clone was recorded only once. The chain employs TRBV27 and TRBJ1-4, with D tentatively TRBD1 (5 bases). With 0 bases removed from V and 7 bases from J, the gap between germline ends came to 12 bases. The CDR3 is made up of 15 amino acids. Germline CDR1 is MNHEY and CDR2 is SMNVEV (reference sequence). CDR3 residues: CASSLSWQGGEKLFF. Here the CDR3 DNA reads TGTGCCAGCAGTTTATCTTGGCAGGGCGGTGAAAAACTGTTTTTT. The full variable domain, with the rest looked up from reference TRBV27 and TRBJ1-4, is EAQVTQNPRYLITVTGKKLTVTCSQNMNHEYMSWYRQDPGLGLRQIYYSMNVEVTDKGDVPEGYKVSRKEKRNFPLILESPSPNQTSLYFCASSLSWQGGEKLFFGSGTQLSVL.

This clone was recorded a few times. V usage is TRBV28 and J usage is TRBJ2-3; 8 bases are a match to TRBD1. Looked up from germline, CDR1 is MDHEN and CDR2 is SYDVKM. V lost 5 bases and J lost 2; bases outside the gene matches: 6. The CDR3 sequence is 15 residues long. This CDR3 reads CASSAGTGDTDTQYF. The CDR3, as DNA: TGTGCCAGCAGTGCCGGGACAGGAGACACAGATACGCAGTATTTT.

The rearrangement uses TRBV9 and TRBJ1-1; D possibly corresponds to TRBD1 (5 bases). Germline V gives CDR1 SGDLS, CDR2 YYNGEE. CDR3 length: 13 amino acids. Trimming removed 2 bases at V and 5 bases at J, with 10 bases between. This CDR3 is CASSVREGTEAFF. CDR3 in DNA: TGTGCCAGCAGCGTCAGGGAGGGGACTGAAGCTTTCTTT.

V gene TRBV7-6 combines with J gene TRBJ1-3; TRBD1 might be the D (5 bases). Per germline, CDR1 SGHVS and CDR2 FNYEAQ. CDR3 size: 15 residues. V lost 5 bases to trimming and J lost 1 base, with 12 bases between them. CDR3 amino acids: CASSPRGTSGNTIYF. CDR3 DNA sequence: TGTGCCAGCAGCCCTCGGGGGACTTCTGGAAACACCATATATTTT.

CDR3 coding DNA: TGTGCCAGCAGTCCCGGGAGGGCCCGGTACGAGCAGTACTTC. Translated: CASSPGRARYEQYF. The chain has TRBV27 and TRBJ2-7; 8 nucleotides line up with TRBD2. The CDR3 is made up of 14 amino acids. The V segment lost 5 bases and the J segment 4 bases; nucleotides outside the gene matches: 7. Germline V CDR1 and CDR2: MNHEY, SMNVEV (reference sequence).

V usage is TRBV19 and J usage is TRBJ1-6; 8 bases line up with TRBD1. There are 13 residues in the CDR3. V lost 7 bases and J lost 10; bases outside the gene matches: 6. The germline gives CDR1 LNHDA, CDR2 SQIVND (reference sequence). In DNA, the CDR3 is TGTGCCAGTACTCGGACAGGGCTGTCACCCCTCCACTTT. Protein product: CASTRTGLSPLHF.

The chain carries TRBV7-2 and TRBJ2-6, with 9 bases lining up with TRBD1. CDR3 length: 19 residues. In germline, CDR1 is SGHTA, CDR2 FQGNSA. J was trimmed by 2 bases and V by 4 bases; bases with no gene match: 12. CDR3 sequence (DNA): TGTGCCAGCAGCTCAATAGGGTGGGACAGGGACGCTGGGGCCAACGTCCTGACTTTC. Residues: CASSSIGWDRDAGANVLTF.

The rearrangement links TRBV24-1 to TRBJ1-6; D perhaps matches TRBD1 (6 bases). The V gene's germline CDR1 is KGHDR and CDR2 SFDVKD. The CDR3 spans 19 residues. Trimming cost V 1 base and J 5 bases, with 20 bases left between them. CDR3 amino acids: CATSDLMQGLDRDNSPLHF. For the CDR3, the DNA is TGTGCCACCAGTGATTTAATGCAGGGGCTGGATCGGGATAATTCACCCCTCCACTTT.

This clone was observed a handful of times. The genes are TRBV3-1 (or the pseudogene TRBV3-2) and TRBJ2-1, with 8 bases aligning to TRBD2. V dropped 0 bases and J dropped 6; count of bases not matched to a gene: 7. Germline CDR1 is LGHDT and CDR2 is YNNKEL (reference sequence). The CDR3 covers 16 residues. The CDR3: CASSQDGGGLPNEQFF. DNA of the CDR3: TGTGCCAGCAGCCAAGACGGCGGGGGGTTACCCAATGAGCAGTTCTTC.

The chain uses TRBV15 and TRBJ1-3, with D uncertain. This CDR3 contains 15 residues. Per the germline V gene, CDR1 is LNHNV and CDR2 is YYDKDF (reference sequence). V lost 0 bases, J lost 0 bases, and 6 bases lay in between. The CDR3 sequence: CATSREGSSGNTIYF. The CDR3, as DNA: TGTGCCACCAGCAGAGAGGGGAGCTCTGGAAACACCATATATTTT. Filled out from reference TRBV15 and TRBJ1-3, the complete variable domain reads DAMVIQNPRYQVTQFGKPVTLSCSQTLNHNVMYWYQQKSSQAPKLLFHYYDKDFNNEADTPDNFQSRRPNTSFCFLDIRSPGLGDTAMYLCATSREGSSGNTIYFGEGSWLTVV.

This clone was seen only once. In the same sample, other DNA sequences code for this CDR3. The chain joins TRBV27 to TRBJ2-7; 8 nucleotides align to TRBD1. The trim removed 2 bases at V and 3 bases at J, leaving 6 bases unmatched. This CDR3 is built from 15 residues. Germline assignment: CDR1 MNHEY and CDR2 SMNVEV (reference sequence). The CDR3 here is CASSLGQGRNYEQYF. In DNA, the CDR3 is TGTGCCAGCAGTTTAGGACAGGGAAGGAACTACGAGCAGTACTTC.

The chain uses TRBV5-6 and TRBJ2-1; possible D gene TRBD1, 6 bases. The CDR3 totals 15 residues. V shed 0 bases and J shed 1 base, with 8 bases lying between them. CDR1 and CDR2 from the germline V gene are SGHDT and YYEEEE. The CDR3 reads CASSLGQVSYNEQFF. CDR3 bases: TGTGCCAGCAGCTTGGGACAGGTTTCCTACAATGAGCAGTTCTTC.

This chain links TRBV5-1 with TRBJ1-6; TRBD1 matches 9 bases. The V segment lost 0 bases and the J segment 8 bases; nucleotides outside the gene matches: 6. This CDR3 has 16 residues. In germline, CDR1 is SGHRS, CDR2 YFSETQ. CDR3 loop: CASSLEDRGYYSPLHF. Here the CDR3 DNA reads TGCGCCAGCAGCTTGGAGGACAGGGGTTATTATTCACCCCTCCACTTT. Complete variable domain (other parts from reference TRBV5-1 and TRBJ1-6): KAGVTQTPRYLIKTRGQQVTLSCSPISGHRSVSWYQQTPGQGLQFLFEYFSETQRNKGNFPGRFSGRQFSNSRSEMNVSTLELGDSALYLCASSLEDRGYYSPLHFGNGTRLTVT.

The CDR3 loop is CASSLSGSSGYTF. The CDR3, as DNA: TGTGCCAGCAGTTTATCAGGGTCATCTGGCTACACCTTC. The chain links TRBV28 to TRBJ1-2; TRBD1 is a possible D gene (5 bases). This CDR3 contains 13 residues. The V end was cut by 1 base, the J end by 7 bases, with 10 bases between. Germline CDR1 is MDHEN and CDR2 is SYDVKM.

This clone was counted once. V gene TRBV7-9 combines with J gene TRBJ2-5; the D gene is possibly TRBD1 (5 bases). The germline CDR1 and CDR2 sequences are SEHNR and FQNEAQ (reference sequence). Trimming stripped 5 bases from V and 1 base from J, with 11 bases between. The CDR3 is made up of 14 amino acids. CDR3 residues: CASSLQGAQETQYF. In DNA form, the CDR3 reads TGTGCCAGCAGCCTCCAGGGTGCCCAAGAGACCCAGTACTTC.

The chain links TRBV11-2 to TRBJ2-7, with 7 nucleotides matching TRBD2. Germline CDR1 SGHAT, CDR2 FQNNGV. The CDR3 length is 16 residues. V shed 6 bases, J shed 3 bases, and the junction held 14 bases outside the gene matches. CDR3 DNA sequence: TGTGCCAGCAGGACCCTGAGGGAGGGCTTGAGCTACGAGCAGTACTTC. This encodes CASRTLREGLSYEQYF.

The rearrangement links TRBV30 to TRBJ1-1; the D is unclear. In germline, CDR1 is GTSNPN, CDR2 SVGIG (reference sequence). Deletions cut 5 bases from V and 4 bases from J, with 8 bases between. The CDR3 is 11 amino acids. CDR3 sequence (DNA): TGTGCCTGGGTGGAGGGCACTGAAGCTTTCTTT. This codes for CAWVEGTEAFF.

This chain uses TRBV28 with TRBJ2-1; D remains ambiguous. Per germline, CDR1 MDHEN and CDR2 SYDVKM. The V gene lost 2 bases and the J gene lost 1 base, with 12 bases spanning the gap. CDR3 size: 16 residues. Here the CDR3 reads CASSLVTLRSYNEQFF. The CDR3 coding sequence is TGTGCCAGCAGTTTAGTTACCCTCCGGTCCTACAATGAGCAGTTCTTC.

The chain uses TRBV2 and TRBJ1-5; no clear D gene. The germline V gene encodes CDR1 SNHLY and CDR2 FYNNEI. Trimming took 3 bases from V and 2 from J, leaving 8 bases between them. There are 14 residues in the CDR3. CDR3 residues: CASSDTDGNQPQHF. The CDR3 DNA reads TGTGCCAGCAGTGACACAGACGGCAATCAGCCCCAGCATTTT.

The chain couples TRBV4-3 to TRBJ1-1; D not resolved. The CDR3 is made up of 13 amino acids. Per germline, CDR1 LGHNA and CDR2 YSLEER. V was clipped by 1 base and J by 4 bases, with 7 bases between them. This CDR3 reads CASSQVVSTEAFF. In nucleotides, the CDR3 is TGCGCCAGCAGCCAAGTTGTCAGCACTGAAGCTTTCTTT.